This TCR beta chain was profiled in a study of CD4 T cells in relation to SARS-CoV-2 and coronaviruses. Note on this clone: The antigen remains undetermined.

Unexposed donor CD4+ T cells date from 2011-2018, before the COVID-19 pandemic. CD4+ T cells were isolated from the cells after 10 days of culture. Some clones are missing from TCRdb's copy, which holds only in-frame ones; the method was immunoSEQ multiplex PCR. The sample yields approximately 27,000 clones, 75% seen once. Specimen: CD4+ T cells from PBMCs, cultured in vitro. The origin of this receptor is a human donor in good health.

CDR3 sequence reads: CASSLDAPGETQYF. DNA for the CDR3: TGCGCCAGCAGCTTGGACGCCCCAGGGGAGACCCAGTACTTC. J is TRBJ2-5 and V is TRBV5-1; D possibly corresponds to TRBD1 (5 bases). This CDR3 spans 14 amino acids. The germline V gene encodes CDR1 SGHRS and CDR2 YFSETQ. Trimming took 0 bases from V and 5 from J, leaving 11 bases between them.